This entry lists 29 T cell receptor beta chains sequenced from one sample in a study of cytomegalovirus exposure and HLA in healthy donors. A multiplex PCR was run with 60 Vbeta primers and 13 Jbeta primers. This table comes from immunoSEQ multiplex PCR, and its TCRdb copy is limited to in-frame clones, with some not included. The sample totals about 51,000 clones. The material sequenced was PBMCs. These receptor sequences come from a female donor in good health and CMV-seronegative.

The rearrangement uses TRBV9 and TRBJ1-1; no firm D call. The CDR3 totals 14 residues. V was clipped by 4 bases and J by 0 bases, with 10 bases between them. Germline CDR1 SGDLS, CDR2 YYNGEE. CDR3 sequence: CASSSGNMNTEAFF. The CDR3 DNA reads TGTGCCAGCAGCTCAGGAAACATGAACACTGAAGCTTTCTTT.

This rearrangement joins TRBV6-5 to TRBJ2-7; a possible D gene is TRBD2 (7 bases). V was pared by 2 bases and J by 3 bases, with 17 bases between. The CDR3 contains 16 residues. CDR1 MNHEY and CDR2 SVGAGI come from the germline V gene. CDR3 nucleotides: TGTGCCAGCAGTTACGCCTCCGGGGGGCGAGGCTACGAGCAGTACTTC. It is translated as CASSYASGGRGYEQYF.

Turning to this clone: One junction end disagrees with the germline gene, perhaps due to a read error. The V call is TRBV4-2, the J call TRBJ2-3, with 12 positions matching TRBD2. Germline CDR1 and CDR2: LGHNA and YNFKEQ. CDR3 length: 17 residues. The CDR3 region has the DNA TGTGCCAGCAGCCAAGATCTCAGGGCTAGCGGGGGGGATAAGCAGTATTTT. Its translation is CASSQDLRASGGDKQYF.

CDR3 sequence: CASSSGQGAREQYF. The CDR3 DNA follows: TGTGCCAGCAGCTCGGGACAGGGTGCAAGGGAGCAGTACTTC. The chain combines TRBV5-5 with TRBJ2-7; 9 bases map to TRBD1. Germline loops: CDR1 SGHKS, CDR2 YYEKEE (reference sequence). CDR3 length: 14 amino acids. V was clipped by 3 bases and J by 7 bases; unmatched bases: 8.

The chain joins TRBV6-1 to TRBJ2-7, with a weak D call TRBD2 (7 bases). The CDR3 is 16 amino acids. V lost 2 bases and J 2 bases, leaving 16 bases between the germline ends. Germline loops: CDR1 MNHNS, CDR2 SASEGT. The CDR3 region is CASSEWGGEGAYEQYF. The CDR3 DNA sequence: TGTGCCAGCAGTGAATGGGGCGGGGAGGGGGCCTACGAGCAGTACTTC.

The chain links TRBV5-1 to TRBJ1-4; perhaps TRBD1 as D (6 bases). V lost 0 bases to trimming and J lost 3 bases, with 9 bases between them. The CDR3 contains 15 residues. In germline, CDR1 is SGHRS, CDR2 YFSETQ. CDR3 sequence reads: CASSLDREPNEKLFF. The CDR3 region has the DNA TGCGCCAGCAGCTTGGACAGGGAACCTAATGAAAAACTGTTTTTT.

This chain uses TRBV5-1 with TRBJ1-2; tentatively, D is TRBD1 (6 bases). The CDR3 is made up of 15 amino acids. Trimming took off 0 bases at V and 2 bases at J, with 11 bases between the two ends. Germline CDR1 SGHRS, CDR2 YFSETQ. The CDR3 protein is CASSLAAGDNYGYTF. The CDR3 DNA is TGCGCCAGCAGCTTGGCCGCAGGGGACAACTATGGCTACACCTTC.

Turning to this clone: Other nucleotide sequences from this sample produce the same CDR3. The V and J genes are TRBV30 and TRBJ1-6; D not certain. CDR1 is GTSNPN and CDR2 is SVGIG in the germline V gene (reference sequence). Trimming took 5 bases from V and 5 from J, leaving 13 bases between them. This CDR3 is 14 amino acids long. The DNA of the CDR3 is TGTGCCTGGGGCTCCATTGACAATAATTCACCCCTCCACTTT. This sequence encodes CAWGSIDNNSPLHF.

The V call is TRBV6-5, the J call TRBJ2-7; 8 nucleotides line up with TRBD1. CDR3 length: 14 residues. Germline CDR1 MNHEY, CDR2 SVGAGI. The V and J ends lost 5 bases and 8 bases, in that order; junction bases with no gene match: 11. The CDR3 region is CASSTRTGIHKQYF. The CDR3 coding sequence is TGTGCCAGCAGTACGCGGACAGGGATACACAAGCAGTACTTC.

The genes are TRBV30 and TRBJ1-4; D is undetermined. Germline V gene data show CDR1 as GTSNPN and CDR2 as SVGIG (reference sequence). The length of the CDR3 is 18 residues. V was cut by 2 bases and J by 5 bases, with 24 bases left in between. The CDR3 bases are TGTGCCTGGAGTTCACATGGTGGCAGGCACGTTTGGAATGAAAAACTGTTTTTT. This translates into CAWSSHGGRHVWNEKLFF. Full variable domain (missing parts from reference TRBV30 and TRBJ1-4): SQTIHQWPATLVQPVGSPLSLECTVEGTSNPNLYWYRQAAGRGLQLLFYSVGIGQISSEVPQNLSASRPQDRQFILSSKKLLLSDSGFYLCAWSSHGGRHVWNEKLFFGSGTQLSVL.

The chain is built from TRBV4-1 and TRBJ1-1; D not resolved. Germline V lookup: CDR1 MGHRA, CDR2 YSYEKL. Trimming removed 4 bases from V and 3 bases from J, with 15 bases in between. CDR3 length: 15 amino acids. The CDR3 here is CASSLPIGRDTEAFF. The CDR3 coding sequence is TGCGCCAGCAGCCTACCGATTGGGAGGGACACTGAAGCTTTCTTT.

The V call is TRBV4-2, the J call TRBJ2-7; 15 positions agree with TRBD2. The CDR3 covers 19 residues. Trimming removed 0 bases from V and 2 bases from J; junction bases left unmatched: 8. The germline V gene encodes CDR1 LGHNA and CDR2 YNFKEQ. The CDR3 spells CASSQDGTSGGPAAYEQYF. The CDR3 DNA reads as TGTGCCAGCAGCCAAGACGGGACTAGCGGGGGGCCCGCCGCCTACGAGCAGTACTTC.

The chain is built from TRBV9 and TRBJ2-5; possibly TRBD1 for D (5 bases). Germline V gives CDR1 SGDLS, CDR2 YYNGEE. The length of the CDR3 is 15 residues. V was clipped by 0 bases and J by 5 bases, with 14 bases between them. The CDR3: CASSVDRWGDETQYF. The CDR3 nucleotides read TGTGCCAGCAGCGTAGATCGTTGGGGCGACGAGACCCAGTACTTC.

This chain connects TRBV4-3 to TRBJ2-6, with 7 bases fitting TRBD1. The CDR3 spans 17 residues. Germline lookup yields CDR1 LGHNA and CDR2 YSLEER. V trimming: 3 bases; J trimming: 4 bases; junction bases outside the gene matches: 9. The CDR3 DNA follows: TGCGCCAGCAGCCATTATACAGGGGCGCAGGGGGCCAACGTCCTGACTTTC. It is translated as CASSHYTGAQGANVLTF.

This chain uses TRBV7-8 with TRBJ2-7; 10 nucleotides align to TRBD1. V dropped 3 bases and J dropped 4; count of bases not matched to a gene: 3. CDR3 length: 14 residues. Germline assignment: CDR1 SGHVS and CDR2 FQNEAQ. CDR3 amino acids: CASSFGQGVYEQYF. The CDR3 DNA follows: TGTGCCAGCAGCTTCGGACAGGGGGTTTACGAGCAGTACTTC.

The chain couples TRBV29-1 to TRBJ2-3; 7 bases agree with TRBD1. The trim removed 0 bases at V and 4 bases at J, leaving 7 bases unmatched. Germline lookup yields CDR1 SQVTM and CDR2 ANQGSEA. The CDR3 has 15 amino acids. CDR3 protein: CSVEDVRGRADTQYF. The DNA of the CDR3 is TGCAGCGTTGAAGATGTAAGGGGGCGGGCAGATACGCAGTATTTT.

The chain couples TRBV7-8 to TRBJ1-1; 9 bases are a match to TRBD1. V trimming: 4 bases; J trimming: 6 bases; junction bases outside the gene matches: 9. The CDR3 has 15 residues. Germline lookup yields CDR1 SGHVS and CDR2 FQNEAQ. CDR3 region: CASSSRGQGFAEAFF. The CDR3 nucleotides are TGTGCCAGCAGCTCCCGGGGACAGGGCTTCGCTGAAGCTTTCTTT. Supplemented by reference TRBV7-8 and TRBJ1-1, the full variable domain reads GAGVSQSPRYKVAKRGQDVALRCDPISGHVSLFWYQQALGQGPEFLTYFQNEAQLDKSGLPSDRFFAERPEGSVSTLKIQRTQQEDSAVYLCASSSRGQGFAEAFFGQGTRLTVV.

V is TRBV5-6 and J is TRBJ1-2, with 7 bases matching TRBD1. The CDR3 totals 15 residues. V dropped 5 bases and J dropped 5; count of bases not matched to a gene: 12. In germline, CDR1 is SGHDT, CDR2 YYEEEE. This CDR3 reads CASSKTGQLSYGYTF. The DNA for the CDR3 is TGTGCCAGCAGTAAAACGGGACAGCTCAGTTATGGCTACACCTTC.

The chain employs TRBV6-6 and TRBJ2-5, with no clear D. Germline CDR1 MNHNY, CDR2 SVGAGI (reference sequence). The CDR3 runs to 13 residues. With 6 bases removed from V and 3 bases from J, the gap between germline ends came to 11 bases. The CDR3 loop is CASRAPVEETQYF. For the CDR3, the DNA is TGTGCCAGCAGGGCTCCTGTGGAAGAGACCCAGTACTTC.

The V call is TRBV29-1, the J call TRBJ2-5; possible D gene TRBD1, 6 bases. The CDR3 extends over 12 amino acids. The germline CDR1 and CDR2 sequences are SQVTM and ANQGSEA. The ends were cut back, 3 bases at V and 3 bases at J, with 8 bases in the middle. This CDR3 is CSVETGKETQYF. The CDR3 bases are TGCAGCGTTGAGACAGGAAAAGAGACCCAGTACTTC.

This chain uses TRBV5-4 with TRBJ2-7, with TRBD2 matching over 8 bases. The CDR3 sequence is 15 residues long. Germline-derived CDR1 and CDR2 are SGHNT and YYREEE (reference sequence). Trimming cost V 4 bases and J 2 bases; bases outside gene matches: 8. The CDR3 DNA reads TGTGCCAGCAGCGCCGGGAGGGCCACGGCCTACGAGCAGTACTTC. It codes for CASSAGRATAYEQYF.

This chain uses TRBV19 with TRBJ1-2, with 12 bases that match TRBD1. CDR3 size: 18 residues. Germline V gene sequence: CDR1 LNHDA, CDR2 SQIVND (reference sequence). J was trimmed by 2 bases and V by 6 bases; bases with no gene match: 13. CDR3 amino acids: CASRRPGQGAEENYGYTF. The CDR3, as DNA: TGTGCCAGTAGGCGACCGGGACAGGGGGCTGAAGAGAACTATGGCTACACCTTC.

The gene calls are TRBV30 and TRBJ2-7; 10 nucleotides align to TRBD2. V was clipped by 4 bases and J by 3 bases; unmatched bases: 0. CDR1 is GTSNPN and CDR2 is SVGIG in the germline V gene (reference sequence). The CDR3 spans 12 residues. In DNA, the CDR3 is TGTGCCTGGACTAGCGGGAGCTACGAGCAGTACTTC. It specifies CAWTSGSYEQYF.

The rearrangement uses TRBV10-1 and TRBJ2-7; D is possibly TRBD1 (5 bases). Per the germline V gene, CDR1 is WNHNN and CDR2 is SYGVQD (reference sequence). CDR3 length: 15 residues. The V and J ends lost 2 bases and 2 bases respectively, with 13 bases between them. CDR3 DNA sequence: TGCGCCAGCAGTGAGGGAAACGACAGCACCTACGAGCAGTACTTC. Its protein is CASSEGNDSTYEQYF.

The chain joins TRBV6-1 to TRBJ1-5, with 9 bases identical to TRBD1. The ends lost 6 bases at V and 3 bases at J; junction bases unmatched: 6. The CDR3 sequence is 15 residues long. Germline CDR1 is MNHNS and CDR2 is SASEGT. The CDR3: CASRGQGRVNQPQHF. The DNA for the CDR3 is TGTGCCAGCAGAGGACAGGGGAGAGTCAATCAGCCCCAGCATTTT.

The rearrangement links TRBV28 to TRBJ2-1; tentative D call: TRBD2 (6 bases). CDR3 length: 13 residues. V was trimmed by 3 bases and J by 15 bases, leaving 18 bases between them. Germline-derived CDR1 and CDR2 are MDHEN and SYDVKM. CDR3 bases: TGTGCCAGCAGTTTCCTTAGGCAAGGAGGGGTGTTCTTC. This encodes CASSFLRQGGVFF.

This chain uses TRBV9 with TRBJ1-3; 8 nucleotides match TRBD1. Germline V gives CDR1 SGDLS, CDR2 YYNGEE. This CDR3 comprises 13 residues. The J segment lost 7 bases and the V segment lost 4 bases, leaving 4 bases of the junction unmatched. DNA of the CDR3: TGTGCCAGCAGCACGACAGGGGCGAACACCATATATTTT. Protein: CASSTTGANTIYF.

V gene TRBV7-8 combines with J gene TRBJ1-1; D is perhaps TRBD1 (5 bases). There are 15 residues in the CDR3. The germline CDR1 and CDR2 sequences are SGHVS and FQNEAQ. V was clipped by 5 bases and J by 5 bases, with 18 bases between them. CDR3 residues: CASSRGRGLGTEAFF. The CDR3 DNA is TGTGCCAGCAGCCGCGGTCGGGGGTTAGGGACTGAAGCTTTCTTT.

This chain connects TRBV4-2 to TRBJ2-3; D might be TRBD2 (5 bases). Germline CDR1 LGHNA, CDR2 YNFKEQ. CDR3 length: 16 amino acids. V lost 1 base and J lost 2, with 13 bases in between. CDR3 sequence reads: CASSQGPEGYTDTQYF. Written as DNA, the CDR3 is TGTGCCAGCAGCCAAGGGCCTGAGGGCTACACAGATACGCAGTATTTT.